This T cell receptor (beta chain) was obtained from a study of blood T cell repertoires in COVID-19. Study in general: The United States, Italy and Spain provided the acute and convalescent COVID-19 samples.

TCRdb's copy holds only in-frame clones and misses some; the assay was immunoSEQ multiplex PCR. The data show under 250,000 clones, 80% seen once. As regards this clone: The same CDR3 also results from other DNA sequences found in this sample.

The CDR3 has 15 residues. V lost 0 bases, J lost 0 bases, and 7 bases lay in between. Germline V gene sequence: CDR1 SGHRS, CDR2 YFSETQ. The J gene is TRBJ1-3, the V gene TRBV5-1; unclear D gene. The sequence was obtained from a woman in her 70s with acute or convalescent COVID-19. Sequenced: peripheral blood. CDR3 DNA sequence: TGCGCCAGCAGCTTGGACCGGAGCTCTGGAAACACCATATATTTT. This codes for CASSLDRSSGNTIYF.